The clone carrying this T cell receptor beta chain appeared a few times. The CDR3 loop spans 16 amino acids. Trimming left V 5 bases short and J 4 bases short, with 18 bases between. Looked up from germline, CDR1 is SGHNT and CDR2 is YENEEA. The sample originates from a study of blood T cell repertoires in COVID-19. Overall study: Donors in the United States, Italy and Spain gave samples during acute or convalescent COVID-19. The analysed material was cDNA or gDNA that came from T cells, B-cell-depleted T cells, or PBMCs.

Per the authors' pipeline: How many nucleated cells were present was estimated from reference gene primer amplification. Profiling relied on immunoSEQ multiplex PCR, and the TCRdb table lists in-frame clones only, not all of them. V and J calls and clone size are copied from that table; D and trimming were computed from the DNA. The sample lists roughly 88,000 clones, 72% seen once, with about 26% in the top ten. This clonotype was obtained from a woman aged 60-75 years in a cohort sampled during active or convalescent COVID-19. The genes are TRBV11-3 and TRBJ2-1; tentatively, D is TRBD2 (6 bases). Sequences were obtained from peripheral blood. CDR3 bases: TGTGCCAGCAGCCATGGGGCGGGACGAGAGTACAATGAGCAGTTCTTC. It yields the protein CASSHGAGREYNEQFF.